The text below deals with one T cell receptor beta chain. This CDR3 comprises 15 residues. Trimming took 3 bases from V and 6 from J, leaving 15 bases between them. Germline V gene data show CDR1 as LNHDA and CDR2 as SQIVND (reference sequence). This sample is drawn from a study of blood T cell repertoires in COVID-19. As originally analysed: Estimation of nucleated cell counts relied on the amplification of reference gene primers. Data came from immunoSEQ multiplex PCR; TCRdb stores just in-frame clones and leaves some out. V, J and clone size are taken as reported in that table, and D and trimming were inferred from the DNA itself. The sample contains 45,000 to 60,000 clones, 89% of which appear only once.

The chain couples TRBV19 to TRBJ2-1, with D possibly being TRBD1 (5 bases). This TCR derives from a man aged 60 to 69 with acute or convalescent COVID-19. Sample: peripheral blood. Written as DNA, the CDR3 is TGTGCCAGTAGTATCCCAGGGTTTACAATCAATGAGCAGTTCTTC. It encodes CASSIPGFTINEQFF.